One and the same sample provided the 16 T cell receptor beta chains below, sequenced in a study of T cells after yellow fever vaccination. Using its own MiXCR run on the 5' RACE reads, TCRdb lists one record per CDR3 protein. The table shows nearly 45,000 distinct CDR3 sequences, with roughly 7.1% occurring only once. Sample: CD8+ T cells not binding an NS4B(214-222) dextramer, sorted from PBMCs, taken 45 days after the yellow fever booster vaccination. Receptors were obtained from a man aged 25 to 45 who received the YFV17D yellow fever vaccine.

This clonotype was picked up many times. The V gene is TRBV27, the J gene TRBJ2-1; 8 bases align to TRBD1. This CDR3 has 17 amino acids. Unmatched junction bases numbered 15, after V lost 3 bases and J lost 8 bases. CDR1 MNHEY and CDR2 SMNVEV come from the germline V gene (reference sequence). The CDR3 region has the DNA TGTGCCAGCAGTTTCCGAGGCCCGACAGGGGTTTTCGATGAGCAGTTCTTC. Translated: CASSFRGPTGVFDEQFF.

This clonotype is a singleton in its sample. The chain's CDR3 is CAILPNRVQYF. The CDR3 DNA reads TGTGCCATCCTCCCAAACAGAGTACAGTACTTC. V is TRBV12-3 or TRBV12-4 and J is TRBJ2-7; no clear D. The length of the CDR3 is 11 residues. Trimming removed 10 bases at V and 10 bases at J, with 17 bases between.

This clonotype was detected many times. This rearrangement joins TRBV28 to TRBJ2-5; D call uncertain. Germline V CDR1 and CDR2: MDHEN, SYDVKM. This CDR3 is 12 amino acids long. The germline V and J ends were trimmed by 7 bases and 5 bases, with 11 bases remaining between them. CDR3 nucleotide sequence: TGTGCCAGCAATTGGGGTTCGGAGACCCAGTACTTC. It yields the protein CASNWGSETQYF.

This clonotype has at least ten counts. The chain has TRBV12-3 or TRBV12-4 and TRBJ2-5; 8 bases match TRBD2. V lost 2 bases, J lost 4 bases, and 6 bases stayed unmatched. This CDR3 is built from 15 residues. The CDR3 bases are TGTGCCAGCAGTTTAAAGAGCGGGAGAGGAGAGACCCAGTACTTC. Amino acids: CASSLKSGRGETQYF.

This clonotype appeared many times. This chain connects TRBV7-2 to TRBJ2-2; D is unresolved. The CDR3 has 13 amino acids. Germline lookup yields CDR1 SGHTA and CDR2 FQGNSA. The CDR3 loop reads CVTPHGNTGELFF. The CDR3 coding sequence is TGTGTTACACCACACGGGAACACCGGGGAGCTGTTTTTT.

The chain carries TRBV20-1 and TRBJ1-3; D gene unclear. The CDR3 length is 14 residues. Trimming took off 2 bases at V and 0 bases at J, with 8 bases between the two ends. Germline-derived CDR1 and CDR2 are DFQATT and SNEGSKA (reference sequence). CDR3 nucleotides: TGCAGTGCTAGACCGTTGCTCTCTGGAAACACCATATATTTT. It translates to CSARPLLSGNTIYF.

This clonotype was found a few times. V usage is TRBV29-1 and J usage is TRBJ2-7, with 11 bases identical to TRBD1. CDR3 length: 14 residues. CDR1 and CDR2 from the germline V gene are SQVTM and ANQGSEA. V shed 4 bases, J shed 5 bases, and the junction held 7 bases outside the gene matches. The CDR3 DNA reads as TGCAGCGTTGGGGACCCGGGACAGGGGGACGAGCAGTACTTC. It specifies CSVGDPGQGDEQYF.

The gene calls are TRBV20-1 and TRBJ2-7, with 9 bases lining up with TRBD1. The V segment lost 3 bases and the J segment 3 bases; nucleotides outside the gene matches: 6. Per the germline V gene, CDR1 is DFQATT and CDR2 is SNEGSKA (reference sequence). CDR3 length equals 14 residues. CDR3 bases: TGCAGTGCTAGTGTGGGGACAGGGTTCTACGAGCAGTACTTC. Its protein product is CSASVGTGFYEQYF.

At least ten counts were recorded for this clonotype. The chain employs TRBV5-5 and TRBJ1-6; unclear D gene. The CDR3 sequence is 12 residues long. Trimming removed 1 base at V and 4 bases at J, with 0 bases between. CDR1 and CDR2 from the germline V gene are SGHKS and YYEKEE (reference sequence). DNA for the CDR3: TGTGCCAGCAGCTTGTATAATTCACCCCTCCACTTT. It is translated as CASSLYNSPLHF.

This clonotype was counted ten times or more. The genes are TRBV23-1 and TRBJ2-5; 7 positions agree with TRBD1. Being an ORF, TRBV23-1 has a function that is uncertain. CDR3 length equals 15 residues. V shed 11 bases, J shed 3 bases, and the junction held 15 bases outside the gene matches. CDR3 coding DNA: TGCGCCGCCATGACAGGGCCCGGTTCTGAAGAGACCCAGTACTTC. As protein: CAAMTGPGSEETQYF.

V is TRBV7-8 and J is TRBJ2-7, with 8 bases matching TRBD1. Germline CDR1 is SGHVS and CDR2 is FQNEAQ. The CDR3 is made up of 15 amino acids. J was trimmed by 3 bases and V by 3 bases; bases with no gene match: 7. CDR3 protein: CASSFTVTGVYEQYF. The CDR3 DNA follows: TGTGCCAGCAGCTTCACCGTGACAGGGGTCTACGAGCAGTACTTC.

This clonotype was picked up many times. The chain recombines TRBV6-2 or TRBV6-3 with TRBJ2-3, with 8 bases fitting TRBD2. Germline CDR1 reads MNHEY; CDR2 reads SVGEGT. The CDR3 runs to 15 residues. The V segment lost 7 bases and the J segment 2 bases; nucleotides outside the gene matches: 8. The CDR3 loop reads CASTLLAEITDTQYF. As DNA, the CDR3 is TGTGCCAGCACTTTACTAGCGGAGATCACAGATACGCAGTATTTT.

The gene calls are TRBV28 and TRBJ2-3; perhaps TRBD2 as D (5 bases). V lost 3 bases and J lost 6, with 19 bases in between. Per germline, CDR1 MDHEN and CDR2 SYDVKM. This CDR3 is built from 16 residues. DNA for the CDR3: TGTGCCAGCAGTTTTTTTTTAGGATTAGCGCCCGATACGCAGTATTTT. Protein: CASSFFLGLAPDTQYF.

This clonotype was detected ten times or more. The J gene is TRBJ2-1, the V gene TRBV11-1; either TRBD1 or TRBD2 may supply D (9 bases each). Trimming took 4 bases from V and 11 from J, leaving 21 bases between them. Germline V gives CDR1 SGHAT, CDR2 FQDESV (reference sequence). The CDR3 runs 15 residues. CDR3 residues: CASSYSSGTGNQQFF. The DNA for the CDR3 is TGTGCCAGCAGCTATTCTAGCGGGACAGGGAATCAGCAGTTCTTC.

In its sample, this clonotype was seen many times. The chain recombines TRBV4-3 with TRBJ2-7; D uncertain. The germline V gene encodes CDR1 LGHNA and CDR2 YSLEER. The CDR3 spans 16 residues. V was cut by 0 bases and J by 3 bases, with 15 bases left in between. CDR3 sequence (DNA): TGCGCCAGCAGCCAAGATGTTTCGGGCCTAAACTACGAGCAGTACTTC. Protein sequence: CASSQDVSGLNYEQYF.

This clonotype came up many times. The genes are TRBV30 and TRBJ2-7, with no clear D. This CDR3 spans 17 amino acids. CDR1 GTSNPN and CDR2 SVGIG come from the germline V gene (reference sequence). V was trimmed by 0 bases and J by 3 bases, leaving 21 bases between them. CDR3 in amino acids: CAWSVFFAGSLNYEQYF. CDR3 bases: TGTGCCTGGAGTGTATTTTTCGCAGGCAGTCTAAACTACGAGCAGTACTTC.